This T cell receptor (beta chain) was identified during a study of CD8+ T cells in alopecia areata. Study overall: Tofacitinib was given for 6 to 18 months, then stopped for 6 months.

Collected material from alopecia areata patients comprised lesional scalp punch biopsies and peripheral blood. The CDR3 has 13 amino acids. V lost 4 bases and J 0 bases, leaving 10 bases between the germline ends. The germline V gene encodes CDR1 GTSNPN and CDR2 SVGIG (reference sequence). Extracted from the samples, RNA was reverse transcribed into cDNA to serve as the sequencing template. Measured with immunoSEQ multiplex PCR; TCRdb has only the in-frame clones, and not every one. Of 120,000 to 150,000 clones in the sample, about 89% were seen once. The chain couples TRBV30 to TRBJ2-7; D remains unclear. This sequence was found in a human donor with alopecia areata. The sample consisted of CD8+ T cells sorted from blood, taken at week 0. The CDR3 region is CAWKAYSSYEQYF. The CDR3 region has the DNA TGTGCCTGGAAGGCATATAGCTCCTACGAGCAGTACTTC.